This T cell receptor (beta chain) was documented in a study of regulatory T cells in long-lasting Graves disease (dated by TCRdb to about 2021). For the wider study: In the newly diagnosed Graves' disease group, patients had been taking antithyroid drugs for less than 3 months. This study used TCR sequencing and RNA sequencing of peripheral blood to compare persistent Graves' disease patients against newly diagnosed Graves' disease patients. The study took place in China and was registered as a clinical trial. A total of around 35 samples underwent TCR sequencing: approximately 13 from persistent and roughly 20 from newly diagnosed Graves' disease patients. Study-wide conclusions, independent of this receptor: Only the TCR beta chain was sequenced and analyzed. Patients with persistent disease shared more public clonotypes (around 2,700) than newly diagnosed patients did (about 1,000). The small sample size was acknowledged by the authors as a limitation that may reduce accuracy. Compared with newly diagnosed patients, patients with persistent Graves' disease had lower TCR Shannon entropy and fewer highly expanded clones, which suggests clonal expansion. Because the primary lesion, thyroid tissue, could not be accessed, the study looked at peripheral blood alone. TRBV28, TRBJ1-2 and TRBJ2-5 were preferentially used in persistent disease, while TRBV20-1 and TRBJ2-1 were favored in newly diagnosed disease.

This clonotype was seen repeatedly, ten times or more. Which antigen it targets is not known. Qualities for individual bases were not recorded, and no much larger clone is one base off. The intended sense of this specimen's time point label: newly diagnosed GD, antithyroid drugs for less than 3 months. For both TCR sequencing and RNA sequencing, RNA was extracted from PBMCs using TRIzol. The diagnosis of Graves' disease was made according to American Thyroid Association guidelines. Patients were recruited from an endocrinology department in Xi'an, China. From each patient, about 9 milliliters of peripheral blood was collected into an EDTA anticoagulant tube. PBMCs were isolated by Ficoll Paque Plus density gradient separation without further T cell sorting. RNA quality was checked with an Agilent 2100 Bioanalyzer and agarose gel, and concentration with a NanoDrop 2000. The library relied on multiplex PCR. The data were produced on an Illumina HiSeq 4000. TCR beta libraries were built with iRepertoire HTBI primers and Arm-PCR amplification of CDR3 regions. PCR products were gel purified before sequencing. Per the authors' processing: Across samples, about 64 TRBV and 15 or so TRBJ segments were identified and used for gene usage analysis of CDR3 amino acid clonotypes. Filtered high-quality paired reads were merged into contigs using COPE and FqMerger. Contigs were aligned with BLAST to IMGT TRBV, TRBD and TRBJ reference genes, and CDR3 was defined per IMGT. Any clonotype with a frequency above 0.1% was counted as a highly expanded clone. Shannon entropy was used to measure repertoire diversity, and the Gini coefficient was used to measure V-J evenness. A clonotype found in more than one individual was treated as public. TCRdb handled the public reads itself, with Q25 trimming in fastp and clone calling in MiXCR, and kept productive beta chains. Rows are unified per CDR3 protein, each entry keeping the most common DNA and genes. These V and J calls derive from TCRdb rather than the authors' analysis. The table for this sample lists 400,000 to 500,000 distinct CDR3 sequences; approximately 14% of them were counted only once. The top ten hold approximately 17% of the sample.

There are 15 amino acids in the CDR3, from cysteine to phenylalanine inclusive. Only the CDR3 DNA is retained, 45 bases long and in frame from the first base. V drops 0 bases and J drops 5 bases, leaving 17 bases in between. CDR1 and CDR2 were assigned from the germline V gene (reference sequence) as DFQATT and SNEGSKA. The sample was also linked to a second study, of T cells in Graves' hyperthyroidism and ophthalmopathy. From the second report: Stable Graves' hyperthyroidism was defined as the absence of progression to ophthalmopathy over 18 months of follow-up. Hyperthyroidism patients were newly diagnosed, with disease duration under 2 months, and aged 18 to 65 years. Any patient with an uncontrolled infection, another autoimmune disease, pregnancy or lactation was excluded. Diagnoses were established on the basis of clinical symptoms, serum thyroxine and TRAb, thyroid ultrasound, and orbital computed tomography. The first round of RT-PCR for the TCR CDR3 was performed with the HTBI primer set and the Qiagen OneStep RT-PCR kit. Most expanded thyroid clonotypes (frequency above 0.001) were also detected in blood, suggesting blood repertoires may reflect thyroid immune responses. A model built on a 13 V-J signature distinguished ophthalmopathy from stable hyperthyroidism, reaching roughly 88% sensitivity and around 82% specificity in cross-validation and 80%/75% in testing. During validation, the model predicted progression to ophthalmopathy a median of approximately 7 months ahead of onset, with more than 55% sensitivity and roughly 72% specificity. To identify distinguishing TCR V-J signatures, a discovery cohort of roughly 100 patients was used, comprising 40 to 45 with Graves' ophthalmopathy and 57 with stable Graves' hyperthyroidism. An independent validation cohort of fewer than 20 hyperthyroidism patients and 17 patients who later progressed to ophthalmopathy tested prospective prediction of ophthalmopathy. The roughly 100 discovery patients were randomly divided into training and test sets at a 7:3 ratio. In several Graves' hyperthyroidism patients, the study also compared T-cell repertoires from thyroid tissue with T-cell repertoires from blood. Following sampling, methimazole starting at 30 mg daily was given to hyperthyroidism patients, and high-dose intravenous methylprednisolone was given to ophthalmopathy patients. The libraries were constructed in a second round of multiplex PCR and then size-selected and purified. Paired-end sequencing of the libraries was performed with 100 bp reads on an Illumina HiSeq2000. Raw data were processed with SOAPnuke, discarding reads with adapters, uncalled bases, mean Phred below 15, or no exact constant-primer or identifier match. High-quality paired reads were merged using COPE v1.2.5, and each unique nucleotide sequence was defined as a clonotype. MiTCR v1.1 was used to align clonotypes to the IMGT TRBV, TRBD and TRBJ reference segments. The analysis included only V-J combinations with a frequency above 0.0001, which together covered more than 99% of the repertoires. The TCS score was defined as the ratio of F50 (clonal expansion) to E x V (chaos), calculated using BLOSUM62-based TCRdist between CDR3 peptides within each V-J. Welch's t-statistics and random forest reduced just over 500 V-J features to around 14, which were used in a naive Bayes classifier (R e1071). No statistical method was used to fix the sample size in advance, and group allocation was not hidden from the investigators. The paper reports TCR Vbeta CDR3 sequencing of some 140 peripheral blood samples: 43 ophthalmopathy, approximately 74 hyperthyroidism and around 17 progressor patients.

Sequencing was performed on peripheral blood mononuclear cells (PBMCs), taken at new diagnosis, from a patient treated with antithyroid drugs. The receptor chain draws on TRBV20-1 and TRBJ2-7; the D segment might be TRBD1 or TRBD2, since each matches 5 bases. This receptor was obtained from a woman between 45 and 65 years old with Graves disease. Donor details come from another sample of the same person, matched by shared clones. The CDR3 region reads CSARDWGRERNEQYF. The base sequence is TGCAGTGCTAGAGATTGGGGCAGGGAGAGGAACGAGCAGTACTTC.